This TCR beta chain was sequenced in a study of technical replicates of blood from a handful of donors. The V gene end was trimmed by 0 bases and the J gene end by 2 bases; junction bases not matched to a gene: 10. The CDR3 contains 19 residues. CDR1 and CDR2 (germline): SGHTA, FQGTGA. This table comes from immunoSEQ multiplex PCR, and its TCRdb copy is limited to in-frame clones, with some not included. The table records about 62,000 clones, roughly 86% of them present only once. Sequencing was performed on PBMCs. The receptor was isolated from a human donor in good health. Some clones in this sample may be carry-over from other donors' samples. This chain uses TRBV7-3 with TRBJ2-2; TRBD2 agrees at 9 bases. CDR3 protein: CASSLTRPLAGTNTGELFF. Written as DNA, the CDR3 is TGTGCCAGCAGCTTAACGCGGCCCCTAGCGGGGACTAACACCGGGGAGCTGTTTTTT.